The 26 T cell receptor beta chains presented below share a single source sample, sequenced in a study of resident and recirculating memory T cells in vitiligo. Some clones are missing from TCRdb's copy, which holds only in-frame ones; the method was immunoSEQ multiplex PCR. Of about 76,000 clones in the sample, 92% were seen once. Sequenced input: blood. The receptors derive from a male donor with vitiligo.

This chain uses TRBV27 with TRBJ1-2, with 7 bases fitting TRBD1. With 6 bases clipped from V and 3 bases from J, the junction kept 13 bases outside the gene matches. The V gene's germline CDR1 is MNHEY and CDR2 SMNVEV (reference sequence). This CDR3 is built from 16 residues. Written as DNA, the CDR3 is TGTGCCAGCAGGCCGGGACAGCTCTTAGTTGACTATGGCTACACCTTC. Its protein is CASRPGQLLVDYGYTF.

About this clone: One end of the junction is discordant with germline, which a read error may explain. The chain employs TRBV7-9 and TRBJ1-1, with TRBD1 matching 10 bases. CDR1 is SEHNR and CDR2 is FQNEAQ in the germline V gene (reference sequence). The CDR3 has 17 amino acids. As DNA, the CDR3 is TGTGCCAGCAGCTCCTTCCGCACAAGGACAGGGGGTGGTATGTGGATCTTT. The encoded protein is CASSSFRTRTGGGMWIF.

The chain uses TRBV9 and TRBJ2-2, with D perhaps matching TRBD2 (5 bases). The V gene's germline CDR1 is SGDLS and CDR2 YYNGEE. The CDR3 runs to 15 residues. V was trimmed by 1 base and J by 4 bases, leaving 11 bases between them. The CDR3 DNA reads TGTGCCAGCAGCGTAAATTCCCGGGGCACCGGGGAGCTGTTTTTT. It encodes CASSVNSRGTGELFF.

V is TRBV5-1 and J is TRBJ1-1; 7 bases line up with TRBD1. The CDR3 totals 14 residues. Trimming removed 4 bases from V and 1 base from J; junction bases left unmatched: 4. The germline V gene has CDR1 SGHRS and CDR2 YFSETQ. In DNA form, the CDR3 reads TGCGCCAGCAGCCCCGGGACAGCGAACACTGAAGCTTTCTTT. Protein product: CASSPGTANTEAFF.

V gene TRBV5-1 combines with J gene TRBJ2-7, with TRBD1 matching 11 bases. The CDR3 consists of 16 residues. J was trimmed by 6 bases and V by 0 bases; bases with no gene match: 8. The germline CDR1 and CDR2 sequences are SGHRS and YFSETQ. CDR3 nucleotide sequence: TGCGCCAGCAGCTTGGCACGTTCGGACAGGGGGCGCGAGCAGTACTTC. It is translated as CASSLARSDRGREQYF.

This clone was observed a handful of times. The chain links TRBV5-6 to TRBJ2-2; possible D gene TRBD1, 5 bases. The germline CDR1 and CDR2 sequences are SGHDT and YYEEEE. The CDR3 runs 15 residues. The germline V and J ends were trimmed by 6 bases and 5 bases, with 17 bases remaining between them. The CDR3 loop reads CASTTGHLGTGELFF. For the CDR3, the DNA is TGTGCCAGCACCACAGGACACCTTGGGACCGGGGAGCTGTTTTTT.

This clone was counted a few times. The chain joins TRBV5-1 to TRBJ2-1, with TRBD2 matching 13 bases. Germline CDR1 and CDR2: SGHRS and YFSETQ. The V and J ends lost 5 bases and 8 bases, in that order; junction bases with no gene match: 4. This CDR3 is built from 14 residues. CDR3 in amino acids: CASSGLAGEDEQFF. The CDR3 DNA follows: TGCGCCAGCAGTGGACTAGCGGGAGAGGATGAGCAGTTCTTC.

The V call is TRBV20-1, the J call TRBJ1-1, with D perhaps matching TRBD1 (5 bases). CDR1 and CDR2 from the germline V gene are DFQATT and SNEGSKA (reference sequence). CDR3 length equals 11 residues. V was cut by 8 bases and J by 2 bases, with 9 bases left in between. The CDR3 sequence: CSPRVNTEAFF. In DNA form, the CDR3 reads TGCAGTCCCAGGGTCAACACTGAAGCTTTCTTT.

The genes are TRBV11-2 and TRBJ2-3; 10 nucleotides match TRBD2. The germline V gene encodes CDR1 SGHAT and CDR2 FQNNGV. The trim removed 5 bases at V and 1 base at J, leaving 6 bases unmatched. This CDR3 spans 16 amino acids. The DNA of the CDR3 is TGTGCCAGCAGCCCCTCGCTAGCGGGGGGCACAGATACGCAGTATTTT. Amino acids: CASSPSLAGGTDTQYF. Based on the CDR3 plus reference TRBV11-2 and TRBJ2-3, the full variable domain is EAGVAQSPRYKIIEKRQSVAFWCNPISGHATLYWYQQILGQGPKLLIQFQNNGVVDDSQLPKDRFSAERLKGVDSTLKIQPAKLEDSAVYLCASSPSLAGGTDTQYFGPGTRLTVL.

The CDR3 nucleotides read TGCGCCAGCAGCCCCCAGGCGGGAGAGTTCCGTTTGGAGGGCTACAATGAGCAGTTCTTC. Its translation: CASSPQAGEFRLEGYNEQFF. The chain carries TRBV5-1 and TRBJ2-1, with 7 positions matching TRBD2. This CDR3 has 20 residues. V lost 4 bases to trimming and J lost 3 bases; unmatched junction nucleotides: 22. Germline CDR1 and CDR2: SGHRS and YFSETQ.

In DNA, the CDR3 is TGTGCCAGCAGCTCAACAGGGTACGATGGCTACACCTTC. It codes for CASSSTGYDGYTF. The chain is built from TRBV7-6 and TRBJ1-2; TRBD1 is a possible D gene (6 bases). CDR3 length: 13 amino acids. Germline assignment: CDR1 SGHVS and CDR2 FNYEAQ. V lost 4 bases and J lost 6, with 12 bases in between.

This chain uses TRBV29-1 with TRBJ1-1; D is unclear. Germline assignment: CDR1 SQVTM and CDR2 ANQGSEA. This CDR3 has 10 residues. V gave up 4 bases and J gave up 11 bases, with 11 bases separating them. This CDR3 reads CSVGSVFAFF. In nucleotides, the CDR3 is TGCAGCGTTGGCTCGGTGTTCGCTTTCTTT.

This chain connects TRBV7-2 to TRBJ2-3; 9 nucleotides match TRBD2. Losses at the gene ends were 0 bases for V and 2 bases for J; bases not matched to a gene: 3. Germline lookup yields CDR1 SGHTA and CDR2 FQGNSA. The CDR3 is 16 residues long. The CDR3 bases are TGTGCCAGCAGCTTAGCCCGCGGGAGGGCCACAGATACGCAGTATTTT. It codes for CASSLARGRATDTQYF.

The chain has TRBV6-1 and TRBJ1-5, with D tentatively TRBD1 (6 bases). Trimming removed 1 base at V and 5 bases at J, with 9 bases between. CDR1 MNHNS and CDR2 SASEGT come from the germline V gene. The CDR3 totals 14 residues. The CDR3 region has the DNA TGTGCCAGCAGTGAAGGCAGGGGCCATCAGCCCCAGCATTTT. Protein sequence: CASSEGRGHQPQHF.

This rearrangement joins TRBV28 to TRBJ1-2; D might be TRBD1 (5 bases). V dropped 6 bases and J dropped 7 bases, with 15 bases sitting between them. Germline CDR1 reads MDHEN; CDR2 reads SYDVKM. The CDR3 covers 13 residues. In DNA form, the CDR3 reads TGTGCCAGCAGACCCCAGGGAATTGGTGGCTACACCTTC. Translation gives CASRPQGIGGYTF.

The rearrangement joins TRBV28 to TRBJ1-2, with a tentative D call TRBD1 (6 bases). The CDR3 loop spans 15 amino acids. Trimming stripped 4 bases from V and 2 bases from J, with 14 bases between. Germline-derived CDR1 and CDR2 are MDHEN and SYDVKM. The chain's CDR3 is CASSSPQGTNYGYTF. The DNA for the CDR3 is TGTGCCAGCAGTTCCCCACAGGGAACGAACTATGGCTACACCTTC.

CDR3 sequence: CASSHLAESEGDTQYF. CDR3 coding DNA: TGCGCCAGCAGCCACTTAGCGGAGTCAGAGGGAGATACGCAGTATTTT. This sequence joins TRBV4-1 and TRBJ2-3; the D gene is possibly TRBD2 (6 bases). Deletions cut 3 bases from V and 5 bases from J, with 18 bases between. The CDR3 covers 16 residues. Germline loops: CDR1 MGHRA, CDR2 YSYEKL.

The table lists this clone with a few counts. The gene calls are TRBV7-9 and TRBJ1-1; 8 bases fit TRBD1. Losses at the gene ends were 5 bases for V and 4 bases for J; bases not matched to a gene: 6. The CDR3 loop spans 14 amino acids. Germline lookup yields CDR1 SEHNR and CDR2 FQNEAQ (reference sequence). The CDR3 sequence: CASSASGGGTEAFF. As DNA, the CDR3 is TGTGCCAGCAGCGCCTCAGGGGGCGGCACTGAAGCTTTCTTT.

V and J are TRBV19 and TRBJ1-5; no reliable D call. V was shortened by 3 bases and J by 7 bases, with 10 bases between the two germline ends. The CDR3 sequence is 13 residues long. CDR1 is LNHDA and CDR2 is SQIVND in the germline V gene (reference sequence). CDR3 in DNA: TGTGCCAGTAGTATGAGGTCACAACAGCCCCAGCATTTT. This translates into CASSMRSQQPQHF.

V gene TRBV6-1 combines with J gene TRBJ1-2; 8 bases fit TRBD1. V shed 6 bases and J 5 bases; nucleotides not matched to a gene: 5. Germline V gene lookup returns CDR1 MNHNS and CDR2 SASEGT. The length of the CDR3 is 13 residues. The CDR3: CASREQGGYGYTF. CDR3 sequence (DNA): TGTGCCAGCAGGGAACAGGGGGGATATGGCTACACCTTC.

V usage is TRBV10-1 and J usage is TRBJ2-7; D might be TRBD2 (5 bases). V was pared by 5 bases and J by 2 bases, with 16 bases between. CDR3 length: 15 residues. Germline V CDR1 and CDR2: WNHNN, SYGVQD (reference sequence). The CDR3 reads CASSRSAAETYEQYF. Here the CDR3 DNA reads TGCGCCAGCAGTAGGTCGGCAGCGGAAACCTACGAGCAGTACTTC.

The chain recombines TRBV4-3 with TRBJ2-3; TRBD2 matches 7 bases. Germline-derived CDR1 and CDR2 are LGHNA and YSLEER. J gave up 4 bases and V 1 base, and 5 bases lay outside the gene matches. This CDR3 region has 15 residues. The CDR3 sequence is CASSQGAGPADTQYF. The CDR3, as DNA: TGCGCCAGCAGCCAAGGAGCGGGACCCGCAGATACGCAGTATTTT.

This chain connects TRBV7-9 to TRBJ1-1; 7 nucleotides line up with TRBD1. The ends lost 2 bases at V and 13 bases at J; junction bases unmatched: 10. There are 13 residues in the CDR3. In germline, CDR1 is SEHNR, CDR2 FQNEAQ (reference sequence). The chain's CDR3 is CASSLREGALGFF. The CDR3 nucleotides read TGTGCCAGCAGCTTACGGGAGGGGGCGTTGGGTTTCTTT.

This rearrangement joins TRBV19 to TRBJ2-2; 7 bases align to TRBD2. The CDR3 has 16 amino acids. Germline values: CDR1 LNHDA, CDR2 SQIVND (reference sequence). The ends lost 3 bases at V and 7 bases at J; junction bases unmatched: 11. DNA of the CDR3: TGTGCCAGTAGTATTTCCTGGGACTATACAGGCGGGGAGCTGTTTTTT. Protein product: CASSISWDYTGGELFF.

The rearrangement links TRBV6-4 to TRBJ2-7; unclear D gene. Deletions cut 0 bases from V and 0 bases from J, with 9 bases between. Germline lookup yields CDR1 MRHNA and CDR2 SNTAGT. This CDR3 is built from 15 residues. Here the CDR3 reads CASSDSFGDSYEQYF. The CDR3 DNA is TGTGCCAGCAGTGACTCGTTCGGTGACTCCTACGAGCAGTACTTC.

CDR3 sequence reads: CAWSVTFGTSGAYEQYF. CDR3 nucleotide sequence: TGTGCCTGGAGTGTAACCTTTGGGACTAGCGGGGCCTACGAGCAGTACTTC. The chain links TRBV30 to TRBJ2-7; 13 bases are shared with TRBD2. This CDR3 contains 17 residues. Germline loops: CDR1 GTSNPN, CDR2 SVGIG (reference sequence). With 0 bases clipped from V and 2 bases from J, the junction kept 7 bases outside the gene matches.